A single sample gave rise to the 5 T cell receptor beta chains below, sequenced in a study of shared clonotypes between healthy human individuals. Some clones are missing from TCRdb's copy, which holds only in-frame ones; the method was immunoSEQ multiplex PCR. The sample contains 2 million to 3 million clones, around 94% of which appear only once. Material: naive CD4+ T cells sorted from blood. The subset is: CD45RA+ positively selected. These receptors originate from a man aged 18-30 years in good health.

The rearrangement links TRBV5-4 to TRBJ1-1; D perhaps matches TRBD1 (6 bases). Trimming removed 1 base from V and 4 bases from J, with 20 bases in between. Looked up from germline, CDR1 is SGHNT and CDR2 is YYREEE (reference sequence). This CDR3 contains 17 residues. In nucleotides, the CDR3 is TGTGCCAGCAGCTTGAAGGGGGGGAGAAGGGGAAGCACTGAAGCTTTCTTT. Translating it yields CASSLKGGRRGSTEAFF. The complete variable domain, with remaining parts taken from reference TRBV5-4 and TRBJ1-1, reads ETGVTQSPTHLIKTRGQQVTLRCSSQSGHNTVSWYQQALGQGPQFIFQYYREEENGRGNFPPRFSGLQFPNYSSELNVNALELDDSALYLCASSLKGGRRGSTEAFFGQGTRLTVV.

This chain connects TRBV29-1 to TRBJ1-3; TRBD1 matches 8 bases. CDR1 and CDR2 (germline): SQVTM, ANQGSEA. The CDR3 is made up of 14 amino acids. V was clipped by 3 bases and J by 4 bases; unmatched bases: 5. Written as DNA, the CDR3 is TGCAGCGTTGAGCAGGGGGCGGTAGGAAACACCATATATTTT. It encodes CSVEQGAVGNTIYF.

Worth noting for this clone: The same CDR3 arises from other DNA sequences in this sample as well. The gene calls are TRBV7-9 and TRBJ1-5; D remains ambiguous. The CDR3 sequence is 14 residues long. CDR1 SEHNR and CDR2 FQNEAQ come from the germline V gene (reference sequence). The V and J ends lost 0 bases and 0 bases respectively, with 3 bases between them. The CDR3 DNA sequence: TGTGCCAGCAGCTTAGCCGGTAGCAATCAGCCCCAGCATTTT. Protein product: CASSLAGSNQPQHF.

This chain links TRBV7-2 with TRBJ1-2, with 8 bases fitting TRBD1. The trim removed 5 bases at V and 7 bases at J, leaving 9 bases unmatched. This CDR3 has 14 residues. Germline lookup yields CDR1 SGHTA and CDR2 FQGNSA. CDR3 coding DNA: TGTGCCAGCAGCCCAGGGGGCGCCTCCTCTGGCTACACCTTC. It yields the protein CASSPGGASSGYTF.

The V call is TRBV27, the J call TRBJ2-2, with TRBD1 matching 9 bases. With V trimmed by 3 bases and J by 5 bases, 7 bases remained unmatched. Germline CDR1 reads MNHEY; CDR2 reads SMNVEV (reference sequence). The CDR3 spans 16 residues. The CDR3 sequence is CASSFPGTGNTGELFF. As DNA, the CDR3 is TGTGCCAGCAGTTTCCCCGGGACAGGGAATACCGGGGAGCTGTTTTTT.